One sample yielded the 25 T cell receptor beta chains listed below, sequenced in a study. TCRdb reprocessed the 5' RACE reads via MiXCR and lists one record per CDR3 protein. The repertoire has some 64,000 distinct CDR3 sequences, about 22% of them found once; the top ten carry approximately 3%. The source material was memory CD4+ T cells sorted from a lymph node. As for subset: memory CD4+ T cells, CD4+CD45RO+CD25-. These TCRs come from a female donor with breast cancer.

This clonotype was detected a few times. The CDR3 sequence: CASSYTDSSSPLHF. CDR3 bases: TGTGCCAGCAGTTACACAGACTCTAGTTCACCCCTCCACTTT. The chain combines TRBV6-5 with TRBJ1-6, with unresolved D. The germline CDR1 and CDR2 sequences are MNHEY and SVGAGI. The CDR3 extends over 14 amino acids. The V and J ends lost 2 bases and 9 bases respectively, with 11 bases between them.

On this clonotype itself: A much larger clone is a single base away; this may be a read error. The J gene is TRBJ2-1, the V gene TRBV12-3 or TRBV12-4; D not certain. Deletions cut 5 bases from V and 10 bases from J, with 9 bases between. The CDR3 runs 11 residues. CDR3 nucleotides: TGTGCCAGCAGTCGTTATCAAGAGCAGTTCTTC. Translated, it gives CASSRYQEQFF.

Many counts were recorded for this clonotype. J is TRBJ1-4 and V is TRBV6-5; D uncertain. The CDR3 sequence is 14 residues long. Between the trimmed V and J ends, which lost 3 bases and 0 bases, there was a span of 5 bases. The germline V gene has CDR1 MNHEY and CDR2 SVGAGI. The CDR3: CASSYGSTNEKLFF. DNA for the CDR3: TGTGCCAGCAGTTATGGATCAACTAATGAAAAACTGTTTTTT.

This clonotype came up a few times. This sequence joins TRBV7-2 and TRBJ1-3; tentatively, D is TRBD1 (5 bases). Trimming took 0 bases from V and 2 from J, leaving 8 bases between them. The CDR3 consists of 15 residues. Looked up from germline, CDR1 is SGHTA and CDR2 is FQGNSA. The CDR3 nucleotides read TGTGCCAGCAGCTTAGCCCCAGGGCCTGGAAACACCATATATTTT. It codes for CASSLAPGPGNTIYF.

V usage is TRBV7-2 and J usage is TRBJ1-1, with D unresolved. The V end lost 5 bases, the J end lost 3 bases, and 10 bases lay between the germline ends. Germline loops: CDR1 SGHTA, CDR2 FQGNSA. There are 13 residues in the CDR3. The CDR3 loop reads CASSPQWDTEAFF. The CDR3 nucleotides are TGTGCCAGCAGCCCTCAGTGGGACACTGAAGCTTTCTTT. Combining the CDR3 with reference TRBV7-2 and TRBJ1-1 gives the whole variable domain GAGVSQSPSNKVTEKGKDVELRCDPISGHTALYWYRQSLGQGLEFLIYFQGNSAPDKSGLPSDRFSAERTGGSVSTLTIQRTQQEDSAVYLCASSPQWDTEAFFGQGTRLTVV.

The rearrangement links TRBV5-1 to TRBJ2-1, with 9 bases matching TRBD1. CDR3 size: 15 residues. The V segment lost 0 bases and the J segment 4 bases; nucleotides outside the gene matches: 2. In germline, CDR1 is SGHRS, CDR2 YFSETQ. CDR3 DNA sequence: TGCGCCAGCAGCTTGGGGACAGGGGTTTACAATGAGCAGTTCTTC. It translates to CASSLGTGVYNEQFF.

Notes on this clonotype: The junction departs from the called germline gene at one end, perhaps through a read error. V and J are TRBV7-3 and TRBJ2-3; D is unresolved. CDR3 length: 11 amino acids. Germline values: CDR1 SGHTA, CDR2 FQGTGA. The CDR3 is CASSESDTRYF. The CDR3 DNA sequence: TGTGCCAGCAGCGAATCCGATACGCGGTATTTT.

This clonotype was seen a handful of times. The chain carries TRBV10-3 and TRBJ2-7; D possibly corresponds to TRBD1 (5 bases). The CDR3 covers 15 residues. Looked up from germline, CDR1 is ENHRY and CDR2 is SYGVKD. V lost 4 bases to trimming and J lost 5 bases, with 18 bases between them. The CDR3 loop is CAISVRGQGINEQYF. CDR3 sequence (DNA): TGTGCCATCAGTGTACGAGGTCAGGGAATCAACGAGCAGTACTTC.

V usage is TRBV18 and J usage is TRBJ2-1; TRBD1 agrees at 8 bases. Germline V gives CDR1 KGHSH, CDR2 LQKENI. The CDR3 has 14 residues. The J segment lost 7 bases and the V segment lost 3 bases, leaving 5 bases of the junction unmatched. The CDR3: CASSPPRTGNEQFF. As DNA, the CDR3 is TGTGCCAGCTCACCCCCGAGGACAGGGAATGAGCAGTTCTTC.

The chain uses TRBV28 and TRBJ2-4, with D tentatively TRBD1 or TRBD2 (5 bases each). Germline lookup yields CDR1 MDHEN and CDR2 SYDVKM. The CDR3 covers 14 residues. Deletions cut 3 bases from V and 9 bases from J, with 15 bases between. The CDR3 DNA reads as TGTGCCAGCAGTTTGGGGCATCAAGGGAGCATTCAGTACTTC. This sequence encodes CASSLGHQGSIQYF.

The chain couples TRBV11-2 to TRBJ2-7, with 9 positions matching TRBD1. The CDR3 has 16 residues. Germline CDR1 reads SGHAT; CDR2 reads FQNNGV. J gave up 4 bases and V 5 bases, and 12 bases lay outside the gene matches. CDR3 nucleotides: TGTGCCAGCAGCACCGACTCCACAGGGGGCCGGTACGAGCAGTACTTC. Translation gives CASSTDSTGGRYEQYF.

This clonotype was detected a few times. The J gene is TRBJ2-1, the V gene TRBV20-1; 11 nucleotides agree with TRBD2. The CDR3 is 16 amino acids. Germline CDR1 is DFQATT and CDR2 is SNEGSKA (reference sequence). Losses at the gene ends were 8 bases for V and 10 bases for J; bases not matched to a gene: 19. The CDR3 DNA is TGCAGTCCTACCCCTAGCGGGAGGAGCCCCCGTGGGGAGCAGTTCTTC. Translation: CSPTPSGRSPRGEQFF.

The sample holds a few counts of this clonotype. The V call is TRBV7-2, the J call TRBJ2-2; possible D gene TRBD2, 5 bases. CDR3 length: 14 amino acids. Germline-derived CDR1 and CDR2 are SGHTA and FQGNSA. Trimming stripped 0 bases from V and 4 bases from J, with 6 bases between. As DNA, the CDR3 is TGTGCCAGCAGCTTAGCCCGGGGCACCGGGGAGCTGTTTTTT. Its protein product is CASSLARGTGELFF.

This clonotype was picked up many times. The rearrangement joins TRBV6-5 to TRBJ1-2; 7 nucleotides agree with TRBD1. Germline trimming cut 5 bases from V and 5 bases from J; bases unmatched to any gene: 8. This CDR3 region has 14 residues. The germline V gene has CDR1 MNHEY and CDR2 SVGAGI. The CDR3 sequence: CASSRQGPYYGYTF. Here the CDR3 DNA reads TGTGCCAGCAGTCGACAGGGACCCTATTATGGCTACACCTTC.

Points on this clonotype: The junction and the germline gene differ at one end; a read error may be behind it. The V and J genes are TRBV7-3 and TRBJ1-1, with D tentatively TRBD1 (6 bases). The CDR3 is 13 amino acids. Looked up from germline, CDR1 is SGHTA and CDR2 is FQGTGA. The CDR3 sequence is CACSSQGYTEAFF. CDR3 coding DNA: TGTGCCTGCAGCTCGCAGGGGTACACTGAAGCTTTCTTT.

The chain links TRBV3-1 to TRBJ2-7; D remains unclear. The germline V gene has CDR1 LGHDT and CDR2 YNNKEL (reference sequence). Trimming cost V 1 base and J 0 bases, with 10 bases left between them. The CDR3 extends over 15 amino acids. The CDR3 DNA is TGTGCCAGCAGCCAAGTGGGTGGATACTCCTACGAGCAGTACTTC. This encodes CASSQVGGYSYEQYF.

The chain employs TRBV5-1 and TRBJ1-2; D is possibly TRBD1 (5 bases). The length of the CDR3 is 14 residues. CDR1 is SGHRS and CDR2 is YFSETQ in the germline V gene. The V and J ends lost 4 bases and 7 bases respectively, with 17 bases between them. In DNA form, the CDR3 reads TGCGCCAGCAGCCCCAGAGGGCAGGGAATTGGCTACACCTTC. Protein product: CASSPRGQGIGYTF.

In its sample, this clonotype was seen a few times. This rearrangement joins TRBV5-1 to TRBJ2-7, with D possibly called TRBD1 or TRBD2 (6 bases each). The CDR3 length is 15 residues. Trimming stripped 4 bases from V and 2 bases from J, with 16 bases between. CDR1 is SGHRS and CDR2 is YFSETQ in the germline V gene. CDR3 coding DNA: TGCGCCAGCAGCCCGTCCCAGGGGACTCCCTACGAGCAGTACTTC. Amino acid sequence: CASSPSQGTPYEQYF.

The rearrangement uses TRBV12-3 or TRBV12-4 and TRBJ1-1; tentatively, D is TRBD1 (5 bases). CDR3 length: 14 residues. Trimming took 6 bases from V and 5 from J, leaving 16 bases between them. The CDR3 sequence: CASSLWGEGTEAFF. Here the CDR3 DNA reads TGTGCCAGCAGCCTATGGGGCGAGGGTACTGAAGCTTTCTTT.

The V and J genes are TRBV7-2 and TRBJ2-7, with D unclear. The CDR3 spans 14 residues. The germline V and J ends were trimmed by 2 bases and 5 bases, with 13 bases remaining between them. The germline gives CDR1 SGHTA, CDR2 FQGNSA. Written as DNA, the CDR3 is TGTGCCAGCAGCTTAAGGTGGACGTCTAACGAGCAGTACTTC. Residues: CASSLRWTSNEQYF.

This clonotype was seen only a few times. The rearrangement joins TRBV7-3 to TRBJ1-3; D might be TRBD1 (5 bases). The germline gives CDR1 SGHTA, CDR2 FQGTGA. V shed 5 bases and J shed 3 bases, with 8 bases lying between them. This CDR3 is built from 13 residues. The CDR3, as DNA: TGTGCCAGCAGCCCAGACAGTGGAAACACCATATATTTT. It yields the protein CASSPDSGNTIYF.

CDR3 region: CASRGPSYEQYF. The CDR3 coding sequence is TGTGCCAGTAGAGGGCCGTCCTACGAGCAGTACTTC. This sequence joins TRBV19 and TRBJ2-7; no reliable D call. Per germline, CDR1 LNHDA and CDR2 SQIVND (reference sequence). V dropped 6 bases and J dropped 1 base, with 7 bases sitting between them. The CDR3 covers 12 residues. The full variable domain, in which reference TRBV19 and TRBJ2-7 provide the parts outside the CDR3, is DGGITQSPKYLFRKEGQNVTLSCEQNLNHDAMYWYRQDPGQGLRLIYYSQIVNDFQKGDIAEGYSVSREKKESFPLTVTSAQKNPTAFYLCASRGPSYEQYFGPGTRLTVT.

This clonotype has just a few counts. V gene TRBV6-1 combines with J gene TRBJ2-5; TRBD2 is a possible D gene (6 bases). The V end lost 7 bases, the J end lost 11 bases, and 17 bases lay between the germline ends. The CDR3 extends over 12 amino acids. CDR1 is MNHNS and CDR2 is SASEGT in the germline V gene. The CDR3 nucleotides are TGTGCCAGCACGGGCGGGACTTGGTGGCAGTACTTC. It encodes CASTGGTWWQYF.

This clonotype occurred a few times. V and J are TRBV4-1 and TRBJ2-5; D remains unclear. V was trimmed by 0 bases and J by 4 bases, leaving 12 bases between them. CDR3 length equals 15 residues. The germline gives CDR1 MGHRA, CDR2 YSYEKL. CDR3: CASSQDTWIGETQYF. For the CDR3, the DNA is TGCGCCAGCAGCCAAGATACTTGGATAGGAGAGACCCAGTACTTC.

The sample holds a few counts of this clonotype. The chain joins TRBV7-9 to TRBJ2-1; TRBD2 might be the D (5 bases). Germline V lookup: CDR1 SEHNR, CDR2 FQNEAQ (reference sequence). Trimming removed 1 base at V and 6 bases at J, with 10 bases between. This CDR3 contains 14 residues. DNA for the CDR3: TGTGCCAGCAGCTTAGTGCTAGAGGGCAATGAGCAGTTCTTC. This translates into CASSLVLEGNEQFF.